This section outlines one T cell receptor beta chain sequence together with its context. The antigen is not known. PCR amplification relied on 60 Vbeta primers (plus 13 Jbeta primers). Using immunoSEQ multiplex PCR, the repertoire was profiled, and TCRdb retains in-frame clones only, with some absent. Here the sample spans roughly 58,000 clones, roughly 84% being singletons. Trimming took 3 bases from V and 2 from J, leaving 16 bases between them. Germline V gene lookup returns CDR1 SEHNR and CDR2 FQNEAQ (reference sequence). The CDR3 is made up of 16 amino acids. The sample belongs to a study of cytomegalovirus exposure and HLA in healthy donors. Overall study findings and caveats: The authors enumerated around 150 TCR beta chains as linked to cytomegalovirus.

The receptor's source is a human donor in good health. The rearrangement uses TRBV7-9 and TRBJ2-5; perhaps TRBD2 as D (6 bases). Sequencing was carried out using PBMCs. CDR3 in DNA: TGTGCCAGCAGCTTTGGACCAAAAAGCGGGCAAGAGACCCAGTACTTC. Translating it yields CASSFGPKSGQETQYF.